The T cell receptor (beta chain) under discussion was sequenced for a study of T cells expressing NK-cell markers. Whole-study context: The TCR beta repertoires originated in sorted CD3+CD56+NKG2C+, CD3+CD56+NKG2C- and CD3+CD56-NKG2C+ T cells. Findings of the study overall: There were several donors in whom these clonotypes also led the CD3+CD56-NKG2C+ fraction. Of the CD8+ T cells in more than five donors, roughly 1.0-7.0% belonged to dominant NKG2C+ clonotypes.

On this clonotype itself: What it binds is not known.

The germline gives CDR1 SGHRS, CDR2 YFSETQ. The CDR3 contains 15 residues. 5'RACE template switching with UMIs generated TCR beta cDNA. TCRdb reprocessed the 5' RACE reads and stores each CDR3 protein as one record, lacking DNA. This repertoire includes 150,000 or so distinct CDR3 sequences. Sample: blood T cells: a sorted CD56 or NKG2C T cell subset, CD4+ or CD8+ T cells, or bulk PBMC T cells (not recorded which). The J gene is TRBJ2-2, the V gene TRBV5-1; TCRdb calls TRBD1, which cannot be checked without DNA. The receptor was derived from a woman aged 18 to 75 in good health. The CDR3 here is CASSRDRPPTGELFF.